What follows is one T cell receptor (beta chain) and its context. Its specificity is unknown. The beta constant-region primer was an equimolar mix of two oligonucleotides covering TRBC1 and TRBC2. A 12-nucleotide UMI and the SP2 primer were added to the cDNA 3' end by oligonucleotide ligation. TCRdb re-called the UMI-ligation and nested PCR reads with MiXCR, one entry per CDR3 protein. The sample has more than 25,000 distinct CDR3 sequences, about 10% seen once. This CDR3 has 13 amino acids. Germline loops: CDR1 SQVTM, CDR2 ANQGSEA. The data originate from a study of naive and memory T cell subsets. Overall study results and limits: TCR counts from RNA may reflect activation-linked expression changes. Over 85% of naive TCR sequences appeared only once after error correction, unlike memory subsets.

Sequenced input: effector memory CD4+ T cells from blood. The subset was: effector memory, CD45RA- CD27-. The sequence derives from a human donor in good health. This sequence joins TRBV29-1 and TRBJ2-5; TRBD2 is a possible D gene (6 bases). CDR3 in amino acids: CSGGGGAQETQYF. The CDR3 nucleotides read TGCAGTGGGGGAGGAGGGGCACAAGAGACCCAGTACTTC.